The 9 T cell receptor beta chains given below trace back to one sample, sequenced in a study of blood T cell repertoires in COVID-19. The assay was immunoSEQ multiplex PCR, and TCRdb's table has in-frame clones only and misses some. Found here are under 350,000 clones, 75% to 90% of them singletons; the top ten hold about 4.6%. Material: peripheral blood. These receptors were obtained from a middle-aged man with acute or convalescent COVID-19.

This clone occurred a few times. J is TRBJ2-1 and V is TRBV5-1; 9 nucleotides line up with TRBD2. Germline V gene sequence: CDR1 SGHRS, CDR2 YFSETQ. This CDR3 contains 18 residues. V was pared by 1 base and J by 0 bases, with 8 bases of the junction left unmatched. CDR3 nucleotide sequence: TGCGCCAGCAGCTTGCATGGTAGCGGGGGACTCTCCTACAATGAGCAGTTCTTC. Translation: CASSLHGSGGLSYNEQFF.

The chain links TRBV11-2 to TRBJ2-1; maybe TRBD1 (5 bases). Trimming pared 1 base from V and 6 bases from J, leaving 10 bases between. The germline CDR1 and CDR2 sequences are SGHAT and FQNNGV. The CDR3 sequence is 14 residues long. Here the CDR3 DNA reads TGTGCCAGCAGCTTAGGAGGCAGGGTCAATGAGCAGTTCTTC. Translation gives CASSLGGRVNEQFF.

The chain employs TRBV7-2 and TRBJ1-1; D unresolved. The CDR3 has 15 amino acids. Germline values: CDR1 SGHTA, CDR2 FQGNSA. Trimming took 1 base from V and 2 from J, leaving 11 bases between them. The CDR3 region has the DNA TGTGCCAGCAGCTTAGGGAGCCAGTCCAACACTGAAGCTTTCTTT. It yields the protein CASSLGSQSNTEAFF. Full variable domain (outside the CDR3, taken from reference TRBV7-2 and TRBJ1-1): GAGVSQSPSNKVTEKGKDVELRCDPISGHTALYWYRQSLGQGLEFLIYFQGNSAPDKSGLPSDRFSAERTGGSVSTLTIQRTQQEDSAVYLCASSLGSQSNTEAFFGQGTRLTVV.

The chain joins TRBV27 to TRBJ1-4; possible D gene TRBD1, 6 bases. Per germline, CDR1 MNHEY and CDR2 SMNVEV (reference sequence). This CDR3 is built from 14 residues. V lost 3 bases and J lost 7, with 12 bases in between. The CDR3 sequence: CASSFNQGSEKLFF. The DNA of the CDR3 is TGTGCCAGCAGTTTTAATCAGGGGTCTGAAAAACTGTTTTTT. Together with reference TRBV27 and TRBJ1-4, the CDR3 gives the full variable domain: EAQVTQNPRYLITVTGKKLTVTCSQNMNHEYMSWYRQDPGLGLRQIYYSMNVEVTDKGDVPEGYKVSRKEKRNFPLILESPSPNQTSLYFCASSFNQGSEKLFFGSGTQLSVL.

The chain joins TRBV7-6 to TRBJ2-1; 9 nucleotides match TRBD2. The V gene's germline CDR1 is SGHVS and CDR2 FNYEAQ. The CDR3 has 15 residues. The V segment lost 5 bases and the J segment 4 bases; nucleotides outside the gene matches: 6. CDR3 residues: CASSGASGAYNEQFF. DNA for the CDR3: TGTGCCAGCAGCGGAGCTAGCGGGGCTTACAATGAGCAGTTCTTC.

The V gene is TRBV23-1, the J gene TRBJ1-2; 11 nucleotides agree with TRBD1. TRBV23-1 is labeled an ORF, and its function is uncertain. The CDR3 consists of 19 residues. J gave up 5 bases and V 1 base, and 15 bases lay outside the gene matches. CDR3 sequence reads: CASSQLAALDRGRGYGYTF. Here the CDR3 DNA reads TGCGCCAGCAGTCAATTAGCGGCTCTGGACAGGGGGCGTGGATATGGCTACACCTTC.

The CDR3 region has the DNA TGCGCCAGCAGACCTGACAGGCCCCTTACGTCGAACACTGAAGCTTTCTTT. Translated, it gives CASRPDRPLTSNTEAFF. The chain carries TRBV5-1 and TRBJ1-1; TRBD1 is a possible D gene (6 bases). The CDR3 is made up of 17 amino acids. Trimming removed 5 bases at V and 1 base at J, with 21 bases between. The germline gives CDR1 SGHRS, CDR2 YFSETQ.

J is TRBJ2-7 and V is TRBV7-2; D is uncertain. CDR1 and CDR2 (germline): SGHTA, FQGNSA. This CDR3 region has 15 residues. V was pared by 5 bases and J by 3 bases, with 17 bases between. The CDR3, as DNA: TGTGCCAGCAGCCCCATCCGAGGAGCGATCTACGAGCAGTACTTC. Translating gives CASSPIRGAIYEQYF.

The rearrangement uses TRBV7-2 and TRBJ1-5, with 8 positions matching TRBD1. CDR3 length equals 14 residues. V trimming: 5 bases; J trimming: 9 bases; junction bases outside the gene matches: 9. The germline V gene has CDR1 SGHTA and CDR2 FQGNSA. The CDR3 loop reads CASSTGQGDRPQHF. CDR3 nucleotides: TGTGCCAGCAGCACCGGACAGGGCGATCGGCCCCAGCATTTT.